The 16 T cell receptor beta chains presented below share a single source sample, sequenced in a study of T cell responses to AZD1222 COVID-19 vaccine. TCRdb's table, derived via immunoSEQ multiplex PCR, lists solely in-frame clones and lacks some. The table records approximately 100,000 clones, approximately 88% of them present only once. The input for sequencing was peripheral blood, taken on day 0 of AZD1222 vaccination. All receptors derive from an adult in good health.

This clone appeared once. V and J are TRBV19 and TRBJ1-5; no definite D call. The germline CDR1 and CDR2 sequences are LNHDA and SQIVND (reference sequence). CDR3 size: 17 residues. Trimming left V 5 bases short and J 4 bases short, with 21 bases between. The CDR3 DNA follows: TGTGCCAGTAGTCGGGTGGGGTCCCAAGCCCGGAATCAGCCCCAGCATTTT. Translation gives CASSRVGSQARNQPQHF.

CDR3 loop: CASSYSGQGLSEQYF. The DNA for the CDR3 is TGTGCCAGCAGTTACTCGGGACAGGGACTCTCCGAGCAGTACTTC. The chain employs TRBV6-5 and TRBJ2-7, with 9 bases matching TRBD1. Trimming took 0 bases from V and 6 from J; bases not matched to a gene: 6. Germline CDR1 is MNHEY and CDR2 is SVGAGI. The CDR3 runs to 15 residues.

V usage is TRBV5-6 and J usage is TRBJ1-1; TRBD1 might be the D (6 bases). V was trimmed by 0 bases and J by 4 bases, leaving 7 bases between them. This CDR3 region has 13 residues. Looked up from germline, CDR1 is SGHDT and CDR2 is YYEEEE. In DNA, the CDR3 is TGTGCCAGCAGCTTGGGGACAGCCACTGAAGCTTTCTTT. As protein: CASSLGTATEAFF.

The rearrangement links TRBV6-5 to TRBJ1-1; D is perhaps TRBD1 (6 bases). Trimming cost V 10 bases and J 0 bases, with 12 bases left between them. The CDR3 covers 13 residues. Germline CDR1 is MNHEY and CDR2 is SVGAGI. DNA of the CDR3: TGTGCCACTCAGGGGAAGGTGAACACTGAAGCTTTCTTT. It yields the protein CATQGKVNTEAFF.

CDR3 DNA sequence: TGTGCCAGCAGCTTCGAGGTCAGGGCGCCCACTGAAGCTTTCTTT. Translation: CASSFEVRAPTEAFF. V is TRBV7-9 and J is TRBJ1-1; D is possibly TRBD1 (5 bases). Germline V lookup: CDR1 SEHNR, CDR2 FQNEAQ (reference sequence). Trimming took 3 bases from V and 4 from J, leaving 15 bases between them. There are 15 residues in the CDR3.

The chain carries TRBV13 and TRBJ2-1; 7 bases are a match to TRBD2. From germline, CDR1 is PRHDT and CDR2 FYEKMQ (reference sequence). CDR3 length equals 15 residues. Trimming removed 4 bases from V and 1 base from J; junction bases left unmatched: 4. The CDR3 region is CASSSGLVSYNEQFF. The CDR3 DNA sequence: TGTGCCAGCAGCTCAGGACTAGTGTCCTACAATGAGCAGTTCTTC.

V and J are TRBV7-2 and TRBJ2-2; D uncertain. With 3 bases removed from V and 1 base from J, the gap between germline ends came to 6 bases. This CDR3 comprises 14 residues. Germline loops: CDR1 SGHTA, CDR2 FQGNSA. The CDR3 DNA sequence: TGTGCCAGCAGCTTGCAGAGGAACACCGGGGAGCTGTTTTTT. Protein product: CASSLQRNTGELFF.

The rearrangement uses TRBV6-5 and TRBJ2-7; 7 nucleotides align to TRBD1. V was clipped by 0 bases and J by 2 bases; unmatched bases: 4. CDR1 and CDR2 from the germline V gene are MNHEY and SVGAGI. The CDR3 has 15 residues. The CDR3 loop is CASSYSQGVPYEQYF. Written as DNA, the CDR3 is TGTGCCAGCAGTTACTCTCAGGGGGTCCCCTACGAGCAGTACTTC.

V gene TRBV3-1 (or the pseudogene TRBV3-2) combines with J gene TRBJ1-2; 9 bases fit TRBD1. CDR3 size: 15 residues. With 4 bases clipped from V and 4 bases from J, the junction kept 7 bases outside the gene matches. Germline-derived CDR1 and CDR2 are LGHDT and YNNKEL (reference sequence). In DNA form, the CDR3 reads TGTGCCAGCAGCCGGGGACAGGGAGCAGTCTATGGCTACACCTTC. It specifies CASSRGQGAVYGYTF.

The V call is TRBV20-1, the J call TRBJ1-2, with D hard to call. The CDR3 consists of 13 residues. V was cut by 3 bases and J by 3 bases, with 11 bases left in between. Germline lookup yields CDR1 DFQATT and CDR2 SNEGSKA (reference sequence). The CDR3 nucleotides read TGCAGTGCTAGTAGCCGGGGAGACTATGGCTACACCTTC. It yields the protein CSASSRGDYGYTF.

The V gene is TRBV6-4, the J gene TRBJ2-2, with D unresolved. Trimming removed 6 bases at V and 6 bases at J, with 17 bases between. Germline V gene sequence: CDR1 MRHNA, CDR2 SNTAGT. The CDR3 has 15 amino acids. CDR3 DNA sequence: TGTGCCAGCAGCCCATCCCCATGGGCCGCCGGGGAGCTGTTTTTT. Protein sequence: CASSPSPWAAGELFF.

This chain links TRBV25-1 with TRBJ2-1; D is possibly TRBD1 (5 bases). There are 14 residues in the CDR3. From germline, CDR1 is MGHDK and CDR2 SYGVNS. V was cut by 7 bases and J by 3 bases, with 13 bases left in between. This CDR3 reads CASIGATNYNEQFF. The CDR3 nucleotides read TGTGCCAGCATTGGGGCCACCAACTACAATGAGCAGTTCTTC.

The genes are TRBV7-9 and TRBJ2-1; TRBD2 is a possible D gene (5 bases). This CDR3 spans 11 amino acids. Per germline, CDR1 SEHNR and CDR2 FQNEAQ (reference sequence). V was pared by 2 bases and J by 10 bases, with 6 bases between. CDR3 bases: TGTGCCAGCAGCTTACCGGGAGAGCAGTTCTTC. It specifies CASSLPGEQFF.

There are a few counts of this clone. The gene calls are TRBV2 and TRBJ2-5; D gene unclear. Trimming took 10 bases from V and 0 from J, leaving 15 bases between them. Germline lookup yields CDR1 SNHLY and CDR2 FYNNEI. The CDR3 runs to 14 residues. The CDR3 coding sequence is TGTGCCACTCTACATTCAGAGCACCAAGAGACCCAGTACTTC. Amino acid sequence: CATLHSEHQETQYF.

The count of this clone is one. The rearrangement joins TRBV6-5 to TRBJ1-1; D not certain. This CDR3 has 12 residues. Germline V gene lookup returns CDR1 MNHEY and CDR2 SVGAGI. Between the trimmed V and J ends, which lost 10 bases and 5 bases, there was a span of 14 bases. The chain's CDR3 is CAIGGVWTEAFF. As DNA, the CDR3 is TGTGCCATTGGTGGGGTATGGACTGAAGCTTTCTTT.

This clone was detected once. The CDR3 spells CASSWDRGRTYEQYF. CDR3 DNA: TGTGCCAGCAGCTGGGACAGGGGGCGCACCTACGAGCAGTACTTC. The chain is built from TRBV7-2 and TRBJ2-7; TRBD1 matches 12 bases. CDR3 size: 15 residues. Trimming cost V 4 bases and J 2 bases; bases outside gene matches: 3. Germline V CDR1 and CDR2: SGHTA, FQGNSA.